These 27 T cell receptor beta chains originate from one sample sequenced in a study of CD8+CD57+ T cells in acquired aplastic anemia. The template for TCR beta VDJ and CDR3 sequence profiling was genomic DNA. MiXCR, applied by TCRdb to the reads, yields one record per CDR3 protein. The repertoire holds more than 45,000 distinct CDR3 sequences, about 73% seen once, with around a third in the top ten. Sequenced material: sorted CD4+, CD8+, or CD8+CD57+ T cells (not recorded which) from PBMCs. The source of these receptors is a human donor in good health, serving as a control.

CDR3 region: CASSGGTGGHSYEQYF. CDR3 DNA: TGTGCCAGCAGTGGCGGGACAGGGGGCCACTCCTACGAGCAGTACTTC. The chain carries TRBV2 and TRBJ2-7, with TRBD1 matching 12 bases. Germline CDR1 SNHLY, CDR2 FYNNEI. The CDR3 is made up of 16 amino acids. With 4 bases clipped from V and 0 bases from J, the junction kept 4 bases outside the gene matches.

This clonotype was observed a handful of times. CDR3 region: CASSPTVATQYF. The CDR3 DNA is TGTGCCAGCAGCCCTACTGTTGCGACCCAGTACTTC. V and J are TRBV7-9 and TRBJ2-5, with D uncertain. The CDR3 is 12 residues long. The germline V gene encodes CDR1 SEHNR and CDR2 FQNEAQ (reference sequence). V lost 5 bases, J lost 7 bases, and 11 bases lay in between.

This clonotype has just a few counts. The rearrangement links TRBV9 to TRBJ2-1, with 10 bases matching TRBD2. Per the germline V gene, CDR1 is SGDLS and CDR2 is YYNGEE. The CDR3 consists of 14 residues. Trimming took 1 base from V and 6 from J; bases not matched to a gene: 1. The DNA of the CDR3 is TGTGCCAGCAGCGTAAGCGGGGGGGCCAATGAGCAGTTCTTC. It codes for CASSVSGGANEQFF. The full variable domain, rest sourced from reference TRBV9 and TRBJ2-1, is DSGVTQTPKHLITATGQRVTLRCSPRSGDLSVYWYQQSLDQGLQFLIQYYNGEERAKGNILERFSAQQFPDLHSELNLSSLELGDSALYFCASSVSGGANEQFFGPGTRLTVL.

J is TRBJ2-3 and V is TRBV20-1; 8 positions match TRBD2. V lost 5 bases, J lost 5 bases, and 12 bases stayed unmatched. The germline CDR1 and CDR2 sequences are DFQATT and SNEGSKA (reference sequence). This CDR3 is 15 amino acids long. CDR3 sequence (DNA): TGCAGTGCTGGGGCGGCGGGGGGCTCGCTAGATACGCAGTATTTT. As protein: CSAGAAGGSLDTQYF.

CDR3 in DNA: TGTGCCAGTAGTGTTAAAATCGAGTACGGCTACACCTTC. Protein sequence: CASSVKIEYGYTF. The chain recombines TRBV7-3 with TRBJ1-2, with D hard to call. V lost 9 bases and J lost 8, with 19 bases in between. This CDR3 is 13 amino acids long. The germline CDR1 and CDR2 sequences are SGHTA and FQGTGA.

This clonotype is medium-sized (0.01 to 0.1%). J is TRBJ2-5 and V is TRBV2, with TRBD2 identical over 14 bases. The junction had 5 bases not matched to a gene; V was cut back by 6 bases and J by 5 bases. There are 15 residues in the CDR3. Germline assignment: CDR1 SNHLY and CDR2 FYNNEI. The CDR3 reads CASRGTSGSLETQYF. CDR3 sequence (DNA): TGTGCCAGCAGAGGGACTAGCGGGAGTCTGGAGACCCAGTACTTC.

J is TRBJ2-3 and V is TRBV12-3 or TRBV12-4; 8 positions match TRBD2. The CDR3 extends over 14 amino acids. V was pared by 7 bases and J by 5 bases, with 8 bases of the junction left unmatched. The CDR3 loop reads CASNRGGLEDTQYF. In nucleotides, the CDR3 is TGTGCCAGCAATCGGGGGGGCTTGGAAGATACGCAGTATTTT.

This clonotype occurred many times. This chain uses TRBV20-1 with TRBJ1-4; D gene unclear. The germline V and J ends were trimmed by 2 bases and 0 bases, with 7 bases remaining between them. The length of the CDR3 is 14 residues. Germline CDR1 DFQATT, CDR2 SNEGSKA (reference sequence). CDR3 sequence (DNA): TGCAGTGCTAGATCCCTCTCAACTAATGAAAAACTGTTTTTT. It specifies CSARSLSTNEKLFF.

The chain couples TRBV20-1 to TRBJ2-3; TRBD2 matches 9 bases. Per the germline V gene, CDR1 is DFQATT and CDR2 is SNEGSKA (reference sequence). The junction had 6 bases not matched to a gene; V was cut back by 3 bases and J by 5 bases. The CDR3 is 14 amino acids. The CDR3 reads CSARVAGVGDTQYF. The CDR3 DNA is TGCAGTGCTAGGGTAGCGGGAGTGGGAGATACGCAGTATTTT.

V usage is TRBV9 and J usage is TRBJ2-3; D is perhaps TRBD1 or TRBD2 (5 bases each). The germline CDR1 and CDR2 sequences are SGDLS and YYNGEE. Trimming cost V 7 bases and J 4 bases, with 10 bases left between them. The CDR3 loop spans 12 amino acids. In nucleotides, the CDR3 is TGTGCCAGCGGAAGAGGGGCAGATACGCAGTATTTT. It yields the protein CASGRGADTQYF. Using reference TRBV9 and TRBJ2-3 for the parts outside the CDR3, the full variable domain is DSGVTQTPKHLITATGQRVTLRCSPRSGDLSVYWYQQSLDQGLQFLIQYYNGEERAKGNILERFSAQQFPDLHSELNLSSLELGDSALYFCASGRGADTQYFGPGTRLTVL.

The chain joins TRBV10-3 to TRBJ2-7, with TRBD2 matching 12 bases. The CDR3 is made up of 17 amino acids. Germline trimming cut 0 bases from V and 9 bases from J; bases unmatched to any gene: 12. The germline V gene has CDR1 ENHRY and CDR2 SYGVKD. The DNA of the CDR3 is TGTGCCATCAGTGAGTCGACGCCTAGCGGGAGGGCCCTTTCGCAGTACTTC. Its protein product is CAISESTPSGRALSQYF.

This chain joins TRBV6-4 and TRBJ2-7; D may be TRBD1 (6 bases). CDR3 size: 15 residues. Germline values: CDR1 MRHNA, CDR2 SNTAGT. V lost 6 bases, J lost 4 bases, and 19 bases lay in between. The chain's CDR3 is CASSLGASSPYEQYF. Here the CDR3 DNA reads TGTGCCAGCAGCTTGGGGGCCAGCTCCCCTTACGAGCAGTACTTC.

The chain employs TRBV11-2 and TRBJ2-1, with 9 bases lining up with TRBD1. CDR1 and CDR2 (germline): SGHAT, FQNNGV. The CDR3 length is 15 residues. Germline trimming cut 5 bases from V and 9 bases from J; bases unmatched to any gene: 11. The CDR3 DNA reads TGTGCCAGCAGCAATGGACAGGGGTTCGGCAGTGAGCAGTTCTTC. Translation: CASSNGQGFGSEQFF.

The gene calls are TRBV10-3 and TRBJ1-2; no clear D gene. Between the trimmed V and J ends, which lost 2 bases and 7 bases, there was a span of 8 bases. The CDR3 is 12 amino acids. Germline assignment: CDR1 ENHRY and CDR2 SYGVKD. CDR3 in DNA: TGTGCCATCAGTGAGGGAGGGATTGGCTACACCTTC. It yields the protein CAISEGGIGYTF.

The rearrangement links TRBV4-2 to TRBJ2-1; 11 positions agree with TRBD2. Germline assignment: CDR1 LGHNA and CDR2 YNFKEQ. The J segment lost 6 bases and the V segment lost 0 bases, leaving 4 bases of the junction unmatched. The CDR3 is 16 residues long. The CDR3 spells CASSQEVGTSGNEQFF. The DNA of the CDR3 is TGTGCCAGCAGCCAAGAGGTCGGGACTAGCGGCAATGAGCAGTTCTTC.

This sequence joins TRBV10-3 and TRBJ2-3, with 9 bases matching TRBD1. The V and J ends lost 4 bases and 1 base, in that order; junction bases with no gene match: 3. This CDR3 has 15 residues. Per the germline V gene, CDR1 is ENHRY and CDR2 is SYGVKD. CDR3 in DNA: TGTGCCATCAGTGCTGGGACAGGGCGCACAGATACGCAGTATTTT. It codes for CAISAGTGRTDTQYF.

The V gene is TRBV10-3, the J gene TRBJ1-5; TRBD1 matches 7 bases. CDR1 and CDR2 from the germline V gene are ENHRY and SYGVKD. V gave up 4 bases and J gave up 3 bases; unmatched junction bases: 3. The CDR3 spans 14 residues. The CDR3 nucleotides are TGTGCCATCAGTGGACAGGGCGCCAATCAGCCCCAGCATTTT. Its protein product is CAISGQGANQPQHF.

The chain has TRBV2 and TRBJ1-6; TRBD1 matches 7 bases. Germline trimming cut 7 bases from V and 7 bases from J; bases unmatched to any gene: 10. The CDR3 has 15 amino acids. Looked up from germline, CDR1 is SNHLY and CDR2 is FYNNEI. In DNA form, the CDR3 reads TGTGCCAGCACTAACACCAGGGGGGAAAATTCACCCCTCCACTTT. It specifies CASTNTRGENSPLHF.

V is TRBV19 and J is TRBJ2-3; the match to TRBD2 covers 10 bases. V dropped 6 bases and J dropped 2; count of bases not matched to a gene: 2. This CDR3 contains 14 residues. Germline CDR1 and CDR2: LNHDA and SQIVND (reference sequence). The CDR3 DNA follows: TGTGCCAGTAGCCTAGCGGGGGTCACAGATACGCAGTATTTT. It translates to CASSLAGVTDTQYF.

This clonotype occurred a few times. The V and J genes are TRBV15 and TRBJ2-5, with TRBD1 matching over 11 bases. This CDR3 comprises 15 residues. V lost 1 base to trimming and J lost 3 bases; unmatched junction nucleotides: 1. Germline V gene data show CDR1 as LNHNV and CDR2 as YYDKDF (reference sequence). CDR3 in DNA: TGTGCCACCAGCAGAGGGACAGGGGGCGAAGAGACCCAGTACTTC. Its translation: CATSRGTGGEETQYF.

This sequence joins TRBV15 and TRBJ1-5; D unclear. The CDR3 is made up of 15 amino acids. V was pared by 0 bases and J by 5 bases, with 11 bases between. From germline, CDR1 is LNHNV and CDR2 YYDKDF (reference sequence). CDR3 residues: CATSRDKNFHQPQHF. The CDR3, as DNA: TGTGCCACCAGCAGAGATAAGAACTTTCATCAGCCCCAGCATTTT.

This clonotype was recorded once. The chain joins TRBV15 to TRBJ1-5, with D perhaps matching TRBD1 (6 bases). Germline-derived CDR1 and CDR2 are LNHNV and YYDKDF (reference sequence). V lost 3 bases, J lost 2 bases, and 20 bases lay in between. This CDR3 has 18 residues. This CDR3 is CATSSHPTGDVGNQPQHF. As DNA, the CDR3 is TGTGCCACCAGCAGTCACCCGACAGGAGATGTGGGCAATCAGCCCCAGCATTTT.

The chain employs TRBV19 and TRBJ1-4; TRBD1 is a possible D gene (6 bases). The length of the CDR3 is 14 residues. CDR1 is LNHDA, CDR2 SQIVND, per germline (reference sequence). V lost 6 bases and J 1 base, leaving 9 bases between the germline ends. The CDR3 reads CASRGTLTNEKLFF. As DNA, the CDR3 is TGTGCCAGTAGGGGGACACTAACTAATGAAAAACTGTTTTTT.

This clonotype was picked up many times. The chain employs TRBV24-1 and TRBJ2-5; D remains ambiguous. CDR1 is KGHDR and CDR2 is SFDVKD in the germline V gene. The V gene lost 4 bases and the J gene lost 0 bases, with 11 bases spanning the gap. The CDR3 has 15 amino acids. DNA for the CDR3: TGTGCCACCAGTGACCGGGCATTCGACCAAGAGACCCAGTACTTC. Translating it yields CATSDRAFDQETQYF.

This chain links TRBV25-1 with TRBJ2-3; D ambiguous. This CDR3 region has 11 residues. CDR1 and CDR2 from the germline V gene are MGHDK and SYGVNS. Trimming removed 6 bases from V and 8 bases from J, with 9 bases in between. CDR3 protein: CASSWTGTQYF. The CDR3 DNA sequence: TGTGCCAGCAGCTGGACCGGTACGCAGTATTTT.

V is TRBV20-1 and J is TRBJ2-7; possibly TRBD2 for D (7 bases). CDR3 length: 11 residues. V was trimmed by 7 bases and J by 10 bases, leaving 17 bases between them. Germline CDR1 and CDR2: DFQATT and SNEGSKA (reference sequence). CDR3 residues: CSVKWGGGQYF. The CDR3 DNA reads TGCAGTGTAAAGTGGGGGGGCGGTCAGTACTTC.

The chain uses TRBV7-9 and TRBJ1-1, with TRBD1 as a possible D gene (6 bases). The CDR3 is 13 amino acids. V lost 6 bases, J lost 5 bases, and 13 bases lay in between. Looked up from germline, CDR1 is SEHNR and CDR2 is FQNEAQ (reference sequence). In DNA form, the CDR3 reads TGTGCCAGCAGTCCACAGGGAGGTACTGAAGCTTTCTTT. Its protein product is CASSPQGGTEAFF. Complete variable domain (other parts from reference TRBV7-9 and TRBJ1-1): DTGVSQNPRHKITKRGQNVTFRCDPISEHNRLYWYRQTLGQGPEFLTYFQNEAQLEKSRLLSDRFSAERPKGSFSTLEIQRTEQGDSAMYLCASSPQGGTEAFFGQGTRLTVV.